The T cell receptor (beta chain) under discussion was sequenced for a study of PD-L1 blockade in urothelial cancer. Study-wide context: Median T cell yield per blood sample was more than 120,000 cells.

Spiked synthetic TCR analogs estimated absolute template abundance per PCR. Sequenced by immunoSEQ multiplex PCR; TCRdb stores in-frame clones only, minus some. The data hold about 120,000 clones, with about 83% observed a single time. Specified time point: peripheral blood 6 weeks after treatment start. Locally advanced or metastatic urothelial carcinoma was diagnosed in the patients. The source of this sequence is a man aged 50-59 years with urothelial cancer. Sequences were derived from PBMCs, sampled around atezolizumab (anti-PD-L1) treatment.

CDR3 sequence reads: CASSLTDSRTEAFF. The CDR3 bases are TGTGCCAGCAGCCTTACGGACTCTCGGACTGAAGCTTTCTTT. V is TRBV7-9 and J is TRBJ1-1; D unresolved. CDR3 size: 14 residues. Trimming removed 5 bases at V and 5 bases at J, with 15 bases between. CDR1 SEHNR and CDR2 FQNEAQ come from the germline V gene (reference sequence).